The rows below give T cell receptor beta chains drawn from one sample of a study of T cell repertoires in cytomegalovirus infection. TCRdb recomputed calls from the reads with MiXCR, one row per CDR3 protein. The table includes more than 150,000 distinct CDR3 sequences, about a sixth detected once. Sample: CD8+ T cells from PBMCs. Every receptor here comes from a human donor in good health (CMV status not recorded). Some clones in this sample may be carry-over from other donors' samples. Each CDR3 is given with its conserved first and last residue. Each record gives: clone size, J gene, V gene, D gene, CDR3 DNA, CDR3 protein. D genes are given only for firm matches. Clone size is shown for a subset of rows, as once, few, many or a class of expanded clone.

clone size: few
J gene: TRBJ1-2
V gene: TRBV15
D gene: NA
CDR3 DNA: TGTGCCACCAGTGGGGGGGCTACAAACTATGGCTACACCTTC
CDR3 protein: CATSGGATNYGYTF

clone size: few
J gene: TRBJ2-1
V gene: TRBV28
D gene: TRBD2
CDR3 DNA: TGTGCCAGCAGTTGGCGGGAGGGCGGTGAGCAGTTCTTC
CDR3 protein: CASSWREGGEQFF

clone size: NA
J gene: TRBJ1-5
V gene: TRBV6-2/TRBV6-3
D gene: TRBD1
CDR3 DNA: TGTGCCAGCAGTACAGGGGCCGGGGAGTATCAGCCCCAGCATTTT
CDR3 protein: CASSTGAGEYQPQHF

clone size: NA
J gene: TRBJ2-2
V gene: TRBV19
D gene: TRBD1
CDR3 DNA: TGTGCCAGTAGTAGAGGGACAGACACCGGGGAGCTGTTTTTT
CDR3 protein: CASSRGTDTGELFF

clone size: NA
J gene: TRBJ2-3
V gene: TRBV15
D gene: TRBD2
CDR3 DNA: TGTGCCACCAGCAGAGAAGCGGGAGACGCAGATACGCAGTATTTT
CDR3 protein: CATSREAGDADTQYF

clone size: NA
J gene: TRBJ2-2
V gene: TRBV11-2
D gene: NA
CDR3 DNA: TGTGCCAGCAGCTTAGCGACATGGGCGAACACCGGGGAGCTGTTTTTT
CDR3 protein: CASSLATWANTGELFF

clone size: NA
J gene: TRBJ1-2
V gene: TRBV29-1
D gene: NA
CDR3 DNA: TGCAGCGTTGACGAGGGCACCTATGGCTACACCTTC
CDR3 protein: CSVDEGTYGYTF

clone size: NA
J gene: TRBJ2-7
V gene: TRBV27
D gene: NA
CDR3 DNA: TGTGCCAGCAGTTTAACGGCGGGGTTCGACGAGCAGTACTTC
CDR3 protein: CASSLTAGFDEQYF

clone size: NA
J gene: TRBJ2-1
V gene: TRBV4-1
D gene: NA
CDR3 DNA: TGTGCCAGCAGCCAAGATTCGTGGAATGAGCAGTTCTTC
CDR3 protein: CASSQDSWNEQFF

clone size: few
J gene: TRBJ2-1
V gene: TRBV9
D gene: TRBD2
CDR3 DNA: TGTGCCAGCAGCGATGGACTAGCGGCTTTACCTTACAATGAGCAGTTCTTC
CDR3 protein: CASSDGLAALPYNEQFF

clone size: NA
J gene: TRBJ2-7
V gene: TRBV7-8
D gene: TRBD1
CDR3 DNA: TGTGCCAGCACCTTAGGGACAGGGGCTCACGAGCAGTACTTC
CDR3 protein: CASTLGTGAHEQYF

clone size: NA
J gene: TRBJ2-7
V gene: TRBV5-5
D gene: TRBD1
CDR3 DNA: TGTGCCAGCAGCTTGGATCAGGGGGAGCCAATCTACGAGCAGTACTTC
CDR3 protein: CASSLDQGEPIYEQYF

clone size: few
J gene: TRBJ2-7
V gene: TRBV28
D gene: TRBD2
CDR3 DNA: TGTGCCAGCATTCCGGGACTAGCGGGAGGTAACCCAGCCCCCTACGAGCAGTACTTC
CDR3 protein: CASIPGLAGGNPAPYEQYF

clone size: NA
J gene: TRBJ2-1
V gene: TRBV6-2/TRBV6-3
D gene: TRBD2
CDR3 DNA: TGTGCCAGCAGTTACTCTAGCGGGCTATACAATGAGCAGTTCTTC
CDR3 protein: CASSYSSGLYNEQFF

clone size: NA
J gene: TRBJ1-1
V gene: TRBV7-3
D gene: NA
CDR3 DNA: TGTGCCAGCAGCTTGGTCGGACGTAGAGAAGCTTTCTTT
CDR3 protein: CASSLVGRREAFF

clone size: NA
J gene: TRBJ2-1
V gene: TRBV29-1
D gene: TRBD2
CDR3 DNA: TGCAGCGTTGAAAAAACGGGAGGGCCCCATGAGCAGTTCTTC
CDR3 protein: CSVEKTGGPHEQFF

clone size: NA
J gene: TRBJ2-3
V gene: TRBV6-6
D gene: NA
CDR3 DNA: TGTGCCAGCAGACGACCTGGGGCAGGACTCACAGATACGCAGTATTTT
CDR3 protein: CASRRPGAGLTDTQYF

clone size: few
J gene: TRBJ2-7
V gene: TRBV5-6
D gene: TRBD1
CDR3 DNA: TGTGCCAGTGGACAGGGAAGCACCTACGAGCAGTACTTC
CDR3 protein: CASGQGSTYEQYF

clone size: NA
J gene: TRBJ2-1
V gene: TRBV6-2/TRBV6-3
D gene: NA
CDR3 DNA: TGTGCCAGCAGTAGGGCAGCTTCCTACAATGAGCAGTTCTTC
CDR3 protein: CASSRAASYNEQFF

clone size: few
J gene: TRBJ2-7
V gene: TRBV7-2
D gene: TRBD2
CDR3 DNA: TGTGCCAGCAGTACTAGCGCCTACGAGCAGTACTTC
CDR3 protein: CASSTSAYEQYF

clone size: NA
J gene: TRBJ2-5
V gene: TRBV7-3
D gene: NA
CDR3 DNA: TGTGCCAGCAGCTTAGCTGGGGGCGCAGGGGAGACCCAGTACTTC
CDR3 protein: CASSLAGGAGETQYF

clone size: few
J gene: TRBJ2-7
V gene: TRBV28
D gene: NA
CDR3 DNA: TGTGCCAGCTCCCCCCTGAAATACGAGCAGTACTTC
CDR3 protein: CASSPLKYEQYF

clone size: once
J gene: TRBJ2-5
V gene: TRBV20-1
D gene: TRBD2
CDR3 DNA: TGCAGTGCTAGAGATGGGTTAGGCGGGGGGGCCCGGGAGACCCAGTACTTC
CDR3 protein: CSARDGLGGGARETQYF

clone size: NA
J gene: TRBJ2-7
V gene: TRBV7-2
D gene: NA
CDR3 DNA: TGTGCCAGCAGCCCTTCAGGGTTACCTGGCGAGCAGTACTTC
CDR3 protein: CASSPSGLPGEQYF

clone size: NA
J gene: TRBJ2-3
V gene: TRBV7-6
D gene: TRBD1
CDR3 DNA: TGTGCCAGCAGCGACAGGGGCGCCCAGGGGTTCGCAGATACGCAGTATTTT
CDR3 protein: CASSDRGAQGFADTQYF

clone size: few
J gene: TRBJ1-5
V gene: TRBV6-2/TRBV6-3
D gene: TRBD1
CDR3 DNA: TGTGCCAGCAGTGGATCACAGGGGAATCAGCCCCAGCATTTT
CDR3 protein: CASSGSQGNQPQHF

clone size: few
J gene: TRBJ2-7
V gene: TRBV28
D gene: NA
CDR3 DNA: TGTGCCAGCAGTTTAGCTTGGGGCTCCACCTACGAGCAGTACTTC
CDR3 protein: CASSLAWGSTYEQYF

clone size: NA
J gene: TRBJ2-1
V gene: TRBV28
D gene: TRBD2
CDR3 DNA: TGTGCCAGCAGCAGCGGGAATTCCTACAATGAGCAGTTCTTC
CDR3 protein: CASSSGNSYNEQFF